These 13 T cell receptor beta chains share one sample of origin, sequenced in a study of blood T cell repertoires in COVID-19. The protocol was immunoSEQ multiplex PCR, while the TCRdb copy is restricted to in-frame clones and leaves out a portion. Of some 48,000 clones in the sample, about 84% were seen once. Sequenced input: peripheral blood. The origin of the receptors is a human donor in a cohort sampled during active COVID-19.

CDR3 residues: CASSFRGPNTEAFF. The CDR3 DNA reads TGTGCCAGCAGTTTCCGAGGGCCGAACACTGAAGCTTTCTTT. This chain uses TRBV6-5 with TRBJ1-1, with no clear D. V gave up 4 bases and J gave up 1 base, with 10 bases separating them. The CDR3 consists of 14 residues. The V gene's germline CDR1 is MNHEY and CDR2 SVGAGI.

The chain couples TRBV5-1 to TRBJ1-1; D remains ambiguous. Germline CDR1 and CDR2: SGHRS and YFSETQ. The germline V and J ends were trimmed by 5 bases and 3 bases, with 14 bases remaining between them. This CDR3 has 14 amino acids. CDR3 region: CASRIDSRDTEAFF. The DNA for the CDR3 is TGCGCCAGCAGAATAGACTCGAGGGACACTGAAGCTTTCTTT.

V gene TRBV5-5 combines with J gene TRBJ1-2; D remains unclear. The CDR3 covers 13 residues. V lost 1 base and J 3 bases, leaving 7 bases between the germline ends. Germline loops: CDR1 SGHKS, CDR2 YYEKEE (reference sequence). The CDR3 sequence is CASSLNTYYGYTF. DNA of the CDR3: TGTGCCAGCAGCTTGAACACCTACTATGGCTACACCTTC.

The chain is built from TRBV15 and TRBJ2-1; 9 bases are shared with TRBD2. Trimming at V came to 0 bases and at J to 7 bases, leaving 10 bases not matched to a gene. The CDR3 loop spans 17 amino acids. Looked up from germline, CDR1 is LNHNV and CDR2 is YYDKDF (reference sequence). DNA for the CDR3: TGTGCCACCAGCAGAGAAGCTAGCGGGATAGGGGCGAATGAGCAGTTCTTC. This sequence encodes CATSREASGIGANEQFF.

The rearrangement joins TRBV7-9 to TRBJ2-5; TRBD2 agrees at 13 bases. The germline V gene encodes CDR1 SEHNR and CDR2 FQNEAQ (reference sequence). Unmatched junction bases numbered 9, after V lost 4 bases and J lost 10 bases. This CDR3 is 15 amino acids long. In DNA, the CDR3 is TGTGCCAGCAGCTCTGGACTAGCGGGAGCCCGGGACCAGTACTTC. This translates into CASSSGLAGARDQYF. The variable domain in full, completed from reference TRBV7-9 and TRBJ2-5, reads DTGVSQNPRHKITKRGQNVTFRCDPISEHNRLYWYRQTLGQGPEFLTYFQNEAQLEKSRLLSDRFSAERPKGSFSTLEIQRTEQGDSAMYLCASSSGLAGARDQYFGPGTRLLVL.

The chain joins TRBV19 to TRBJ2-2; 8 bases line up with TRBD1. J gave up 0 bases and V 7 bases, and 4 bases lay outside the gene matches. The CDR3 is 15 amino acids. The V gene's germline CDR1 is LNHDA and CDR2 SQIVND (reference sequence). In DNA form, the CDR3 reads TGTGCCAGTACAAGGGACAGGACGAACACCGGGGAGCTGTTTTTT. Its protein product is CASTRDRTNTGELFF.

The V call is TRBV24-1, the J call TRBJ2-2; 8 bases agree with TRBD1. Trimming took 2 bases from V and 1 from J; bases not matched to a gene: 2. CDR1 KGHDR and CDR2 SFDVKD come from the germline V gene. The CDR3 has 16 amino acids. CDR3 sequence reads: CATSDSGTGNTGELFF. The CDR3 DNA sequence: TGTGCCACCAGTGATTCCGGGACAGGGAACACCGGGGAGCTGTTTTTT.

V and J are TRBV13 and TRBJ2-7; 9 bases map to TRBD1. From germline, CDR1 is PRHDT and CDR2 FYEKMQ (reference sequence). The CDR3 totals 15 residues. The trim removed 5 bases at V and 5 bases at J, leaving 10 bases unmatched. The CDR3 loop is CASSLTSTGGNEQYF. The CDR3 bases are TGTGCCAGCAGCCTAACCTCGACAGGGGGGAACGAGCAGTACTTC.

The chain couples TRBV6-5 to TRBJ2-5, with 10 positions matching TRBD1. The ends lost 7 bases at V and 5 bases at J; junction bases unmatched: 10. CDR1 is MNHEY, CDR2 SVGAGI, per germline. The CDR3 length is 15 residues. The CDR3 DNA is TGTGCCAGCACTCCCGGGACAGGGGTCCGCGAGACCCAGTACTTC. Its protein product is CASTPGTGVRETQYF.

Only one count was recorded for this clone. The chain recombines TRBV7-2 with TRBJ1-1, with 7 positions matching TRBD1. CDR1 is SGHTA, CDR2 FQGNSA, per germline. After removal of 3 bases from V and 0 bases from J, the junction contained 7 bases not matched to a gene. The CDR3 consists of 16 residues. CDR3 bases: TGTGCCAGCAGCTTCCCCGGGACAGCCGTGAACACTGAAGCTTTCTTT. The encoded protein is CASSFPGTAVNTEAFF.

V and J are TRBV30 and TRBJ1-1; D ambiguous. This CDR3 has 13 amino acids. V shed 0 bases and J shed 5 bases, with 10 bases lying between them. From germline, CDR1 is GTSNPN and CDR2 SVGIG (reference sequence). The CDR3 DNA is TGTGCCTGGAGTGTACAGTCCAGAACTGAAGCTTTCTTT. The encoded protein is CAWSVQSRTEAFF.

This chain joins TRBV7-2 and TRBJ1-2, with 7 bases that match TRBD1. Trimming removed 5 bases from V and 6 bases from J; junction bases left unmatched: 9. CDR3 length equals 14 residues. The germline gives CDR1 SGHTA, CDR2 FQGNSA. CDR3 DNA: TGTGCCAGCAGCAGAAGACAGGGACCCGATGGCTACACCTTC. Amino acids: CASSRRQGPDGYTF.

The chain carries TRBV11-2 and TRBJ2-3, with TRBD2 identical over 9 bases. This CDR3 is 14 amino acids long. Per the germline V gene, CDR1 is SGHAT and CDR2 is FQNNGV. Germline trimming cut 7 bases from V and 3 bases from J; bases unmatched to any gene: 5. The CDR3 DNA is TGTGCCAGCACCGGACTAGCGTTAACAGATACGCAGTATTTT. This encodes CASTGLALTDTQYF. Variable domain in full (rest from reference TRBV11-2 and TRBJ2-3): EAGVAQSPRYKIIEKRQSVAFWCNPISGHATLYWYQQILGQGPKLLIQFQNNGVVDDSQLPKDRFSAERLKGVDSTLKIQPAKLEDSAVYLCASTGLALTDTQYFGPGTRLTVL.